Listed below are T cell receptor beta chains from one sample, sequenced in a study of neurological immune-mediated disorders. Each CDR3 protein gets one entry after TCRdb re-called the 5' RACE reads with MiXCR. The repertoire has about 30,000 distinct CDR3 sequences, around 6% of them found once; the top ten carry about 2.1%. The sequencing input was CD4+ T cells from blood. Receptors originate from a woman aged 50 to 65 in good health. The CDR3 runs from the conserved cysteine through the conserved F or W.

>TRBV6-6
CASSYGEGTKQFF
>TRBV29-1
CSVVGTEPYEQYF
>TRBV20-1
CSARDPTGNSPLHF
>TRBV20-1
CSASRGTALYEQYF
>TRBV20-1
CSAREVHYEQYF
>TRBV7-2
CASSSSHTPLRDRANYGYTF
>TRBV24-1
CATSDRTGGREQFF
>TRBV10-3
CAISASNEKLFF
>TRBV28
CASSFLAGGRYEQYF
>TRBV9
CAGLDDTRRSNQPQHF
>TRBV6-1
CASSENRGKETQYF
>TRBV28
CASSLLLISYEQYF
>TRBV3-1
CASSQEWRGRNGELFF